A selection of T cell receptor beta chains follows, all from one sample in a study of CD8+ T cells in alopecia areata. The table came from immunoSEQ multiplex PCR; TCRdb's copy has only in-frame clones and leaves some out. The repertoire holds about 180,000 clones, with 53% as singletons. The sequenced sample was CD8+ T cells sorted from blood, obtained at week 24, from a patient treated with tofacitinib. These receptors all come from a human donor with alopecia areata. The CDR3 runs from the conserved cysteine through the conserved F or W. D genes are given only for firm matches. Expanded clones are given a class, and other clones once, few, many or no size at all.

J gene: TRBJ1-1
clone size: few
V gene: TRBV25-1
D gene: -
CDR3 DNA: TGTGCCAGCGTTTTGGGGATTGAAGCTTTCTTT
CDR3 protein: CASVLGIEAFF

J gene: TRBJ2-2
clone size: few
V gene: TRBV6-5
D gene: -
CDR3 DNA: TGTGCCAGCAGCCGACCGAGCGGGGAGCTGTTTTTT
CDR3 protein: CASSRPSGELFF

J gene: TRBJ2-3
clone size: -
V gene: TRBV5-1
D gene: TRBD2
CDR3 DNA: TGCGCCAGCAGCCTAGGGACTAGCGGGGGGTCCGATACGCAGTATTTT
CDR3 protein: CASSLGTSGGSDTQYF

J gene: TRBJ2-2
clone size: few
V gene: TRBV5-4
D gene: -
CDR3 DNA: TGTGCCAGCAGTGTGGCCGGGGAGCTGTTTTTT
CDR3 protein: CASSVAGELFF

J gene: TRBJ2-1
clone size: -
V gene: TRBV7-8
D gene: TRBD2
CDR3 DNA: TGTGCCAGCAGCTTAGACCGGGGGGGGGAGCAGTTCTTC
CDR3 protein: CASSLDRGGEQFF

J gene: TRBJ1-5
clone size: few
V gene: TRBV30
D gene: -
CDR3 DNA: TGTGCCTGGAGTGACGGGTATAGCAATCAGCCCCAGCATTTT
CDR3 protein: CAWSDGYSNQPQHF

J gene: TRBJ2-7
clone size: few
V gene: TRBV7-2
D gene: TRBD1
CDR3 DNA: TGTGCCAGCAGCTCAGGGACAGGGGGCGAGCAGTACTTC
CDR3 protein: CASSSGTGGEQYF

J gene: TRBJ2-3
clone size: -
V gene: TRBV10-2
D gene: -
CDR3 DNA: TGCGCCAGCAGTGAAGAGATTGGGGACACAGATACGCAGTATTTT
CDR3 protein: CASSEEIGDTDTQYF

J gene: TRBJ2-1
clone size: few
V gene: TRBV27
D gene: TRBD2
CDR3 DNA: TGTGCCAGCAGTTTAATGCGGGGGGCCTACAATGAGCAGTTCTTC
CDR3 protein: CASSLMRGAYNEQFF

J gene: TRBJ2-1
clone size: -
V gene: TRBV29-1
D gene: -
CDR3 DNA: TGCAGCGTAACCCAGCGGAATGAGCAGTTCTTC
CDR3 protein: CSVTQRNEQFF

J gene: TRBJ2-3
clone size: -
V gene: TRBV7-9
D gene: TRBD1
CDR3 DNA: TGTGCCAGCAGCTTATTTCCTCCGGACAGGAGCACAGATACGCAGTATTTT
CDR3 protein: CASSLFPPDRSTDTQYF

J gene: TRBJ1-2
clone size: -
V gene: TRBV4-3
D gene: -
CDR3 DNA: TGCGCCAGCAGCCAAGATAGAGCGACTAACTATGGCTACACCTTC
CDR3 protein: CASSQDRATNYGYTF

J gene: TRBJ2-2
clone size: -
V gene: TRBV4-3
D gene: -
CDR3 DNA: TGCGCCAGCAGCCAAGTACCGGGGGGCGAGGGGACCGGGGAGCTGTTTTTT
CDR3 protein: CASSQVPGGEGTGELFF

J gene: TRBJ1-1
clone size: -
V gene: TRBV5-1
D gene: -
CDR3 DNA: TGCGCCAGCAAGATGGGGGTGAACACTGAAGCTTTCTTT
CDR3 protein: CASKMGVNTEAFF

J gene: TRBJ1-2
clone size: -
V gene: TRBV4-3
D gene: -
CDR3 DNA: TGCGCCAGCAGCCAAGATCGGACGGATCTCTATGGCTACACCTTC
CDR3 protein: CASSQDRTDLYGYTF

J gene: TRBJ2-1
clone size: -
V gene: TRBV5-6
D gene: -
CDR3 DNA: TGTGCCAGCAGCCTCCGGGACACCCCTAAGTATGAGCAGTTCTTC
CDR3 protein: CASSLRDTPKYEQFF

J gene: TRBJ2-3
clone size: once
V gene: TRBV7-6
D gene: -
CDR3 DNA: TGTGCCAGCAGCTTAGCTAGGGTTGTGACAGATACGCAGTATTTT
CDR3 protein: CASSLARVVTDTQYF

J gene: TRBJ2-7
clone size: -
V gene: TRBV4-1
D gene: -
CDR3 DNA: TGCGCCAGCAGCCTTCAGGCAGGGCTAAACTACGAGCAGTACTTC
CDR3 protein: CASSLQAGLNYEQYF

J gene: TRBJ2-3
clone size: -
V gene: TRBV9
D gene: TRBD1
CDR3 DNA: TGTGCCAGCAGCGTCATTGGACAGGGTGGAAAAGATACGCAGTATTTT
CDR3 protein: CASSVIGQGGKDTQYF

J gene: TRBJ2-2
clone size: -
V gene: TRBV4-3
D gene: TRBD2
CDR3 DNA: TGCGCCAGCAGCCAATTCTTAGCGGGGGCTACGAACACCGGGGAGCTGTTTTTT
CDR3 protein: CASSQFLAGATNTGELFF

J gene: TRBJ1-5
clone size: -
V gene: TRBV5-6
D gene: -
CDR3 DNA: TGTGCCAGCAGCGAACAGGATCAGCCCCAGCATTTT
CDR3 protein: CASSEQDQPQHF

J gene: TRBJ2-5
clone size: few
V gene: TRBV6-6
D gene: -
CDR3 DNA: TGTGCCAGCAGGATACTCGACAGTCAAGAGACCCAGTACTTC
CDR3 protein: CASRILDSQETQYF

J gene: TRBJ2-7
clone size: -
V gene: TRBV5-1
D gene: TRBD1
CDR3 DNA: TGCGCCAGCAGCTTCAGGGGGCCTCTTGACGAGCAGTACTTC
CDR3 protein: CASSFRGPLDEQYF

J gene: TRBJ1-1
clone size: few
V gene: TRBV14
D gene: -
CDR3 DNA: TGTGCCAGCAGCCAGGCTACAGGTTTTGAAGCTTTCTTT
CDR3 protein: CASSQATGFEAFF

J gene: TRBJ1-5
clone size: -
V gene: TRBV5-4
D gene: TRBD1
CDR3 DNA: TGTGCCAGCAGCTCCGACAGGGGAAATCAGCATTTT
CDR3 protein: CASSSDRGNQHF

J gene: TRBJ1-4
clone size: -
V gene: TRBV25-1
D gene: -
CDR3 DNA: TGTGCCAGCAGTGAATCATGGGAACTGTTTTTT
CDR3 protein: CASSESWELFF

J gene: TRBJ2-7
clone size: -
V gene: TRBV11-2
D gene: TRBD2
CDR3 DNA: TGTGCCAGCAGCTTAGAGGGCGGGAGCTCCTACGAGCAGTACTTC
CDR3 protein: CASSLEGGSSYEQYF

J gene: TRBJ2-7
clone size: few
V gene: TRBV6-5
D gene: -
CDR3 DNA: TGTGCCAGCAGTTTGATGGGGGCGCGCGACGAGCAGTACTTC
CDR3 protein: CASSLMGARDEQYF

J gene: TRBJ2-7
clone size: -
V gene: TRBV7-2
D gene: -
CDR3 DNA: TGTGCCAGCAGCTTAGCGGGGGGTCTCACCTACGAGCAGTACTTC
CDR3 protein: CASSLAGGLTYEQYF

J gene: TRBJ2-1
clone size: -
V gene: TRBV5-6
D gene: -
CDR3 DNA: TGTGCCAGCAGCTTGTTCGGAACTACGAACAATGAGCAGTTCTTC
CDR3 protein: CASSLFGTTNNEQFF

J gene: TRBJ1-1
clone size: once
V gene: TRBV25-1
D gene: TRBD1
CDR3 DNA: TGTGCCAGCAGTGAGGGACAGATTTCATCGGCTTTCTTT
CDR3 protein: CASSEGQISSAFF

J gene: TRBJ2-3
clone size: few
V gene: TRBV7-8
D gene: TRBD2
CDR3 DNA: TGTGCCAGCAGCGAACTAGCGAGGGGAGACATAAGCACAGATACGCAGTATTTT
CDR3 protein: CASSELARGDISTDTQYF

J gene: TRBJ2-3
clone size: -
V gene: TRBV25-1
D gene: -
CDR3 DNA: TGTGCCAGCCAGAGTTATGGTGCGGGCACAGATACGCAGTATTTT
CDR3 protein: CASQSYGAGTDTQYF

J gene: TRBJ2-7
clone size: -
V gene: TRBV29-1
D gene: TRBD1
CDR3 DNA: TGCAGCGTTGAAGGATGGGGACAGGGGGCAGGGGAGCAGTACTTC
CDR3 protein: CSVEGWGQGAGEQYF

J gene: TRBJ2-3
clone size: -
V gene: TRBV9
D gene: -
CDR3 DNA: TGTGCCAGCAGCTCACAACCAGATACGCAGTATTTT
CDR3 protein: CASSSQPDTQYF

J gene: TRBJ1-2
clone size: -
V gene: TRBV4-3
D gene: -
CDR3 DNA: TGCGCCAGCAGCCCCGGAGGGGGGCGCTTCTATGGCTACACCTTC
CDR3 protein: CASSPGGGRFYGYTF

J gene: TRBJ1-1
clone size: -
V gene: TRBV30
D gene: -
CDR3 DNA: TGTGCCTGGAGTGTACGGGACGCCCCGGAGTTGAACACTGAAGCTTTCTTT
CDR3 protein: CAWSVRDAPELNTEAFF

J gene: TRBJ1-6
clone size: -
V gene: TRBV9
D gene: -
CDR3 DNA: TGTGCCAGCAGCGTAGGCAGGACACCCCTCCACTTT
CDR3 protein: CASSVGRTPLHF

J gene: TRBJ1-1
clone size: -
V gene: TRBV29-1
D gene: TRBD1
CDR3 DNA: TGCAGCGTTGTGAGGGGGCCAGCTTTCTTT
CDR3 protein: CSVVRGPAFF

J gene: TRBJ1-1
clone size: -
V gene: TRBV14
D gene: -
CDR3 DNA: TGTGCCAGCAGCCTACAATTTTACACTGAAGCTTTCTTT
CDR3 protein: CASSLQFYTEAFF

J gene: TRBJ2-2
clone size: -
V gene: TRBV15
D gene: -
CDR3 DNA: TGTGCCACCAGCAGTGCGGGACGGGGGGAGCTGTTTTTT
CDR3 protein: CATSSAGRGELFF

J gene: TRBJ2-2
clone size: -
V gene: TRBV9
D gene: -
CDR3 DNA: TGTGCCAGCAGCGTCGACACCGGGGAGCTGTTTTTT
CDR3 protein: CASSVDTGELFF

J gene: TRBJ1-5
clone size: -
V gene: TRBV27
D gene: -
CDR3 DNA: TGTGCCAGCAGTCGTACAGGAGAACGCAATCAGCCCCAGCATTTT
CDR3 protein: CASSRTGERNQPQHF

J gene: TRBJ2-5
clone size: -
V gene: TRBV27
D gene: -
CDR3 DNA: TGTGCCAGCAGTCAAGGGTTGACCCAGTACTTC
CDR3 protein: CASSQGLTQYF

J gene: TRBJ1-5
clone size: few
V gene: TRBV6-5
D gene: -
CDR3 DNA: TGTGCCAGCACCACCGGTACCAATCAGCCCCAGCATTTT
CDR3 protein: CASTTGTNQPQHF

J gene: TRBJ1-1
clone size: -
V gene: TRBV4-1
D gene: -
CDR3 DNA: TGCGCCAGCAGCCAAGATACCCTGTGGGACACTGAAGCTTTCTTT
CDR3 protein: CASSQDTLWDTEAFF

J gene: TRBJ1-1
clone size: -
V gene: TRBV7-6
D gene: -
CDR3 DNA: TGTGCCAGCAGCCGGATCCCGAACACTGAAGCTTTCTTT
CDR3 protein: CASSRIPNTEAFF

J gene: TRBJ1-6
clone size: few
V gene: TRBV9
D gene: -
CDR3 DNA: TGTGCCAGCCACCCCGGAGGCACCTATAATTCACCCCTCCACTTT
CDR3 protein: CASHPGGTYNSPLHF

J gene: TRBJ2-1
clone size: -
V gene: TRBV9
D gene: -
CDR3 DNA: TGTGCCAGCAGCGTGGGGAGCTCCTACAATGAGCAGTTCTTC
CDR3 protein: CASSVGSSYNEQFF